These 29 T cell receptor beta chains were sequenced from one sample in a study of T-cell reconstitution after alpha-beta-depleted transplantation in children. Library preparation (for TCRbeta) was performed with unique molecular identifiers. Each CDR3 protein gets one entry after TCRdb re-called the PCR reads with MiXCR. The table lists some 200,000 distinct CDR3 sequences, approximately 6% of them singletons. Sequencing was performed on PBMCs, taken before TCRalphabeta/CD19-depleted stem cell transplant. The receptors were gathered from a girl younger than two with combined immunodeficiency, due to receive a stem cell transplant.

The sample holds many counts of this clonotype. The chain has TRBV6-5 and TRBJ1-5, with TRBD1 identical over 8 bases. The V gene's germline CDR1 is MNHEY and CDR2 SVGAGI. V shed 5 bases, J shed 6 bases, and the junction held 9 bases outside the gene matches. CDR3 length: 15 residues. CDR3 sequence: CASSLRQGTGQPQHF. CDR3 nucleotide sequence: TGTGCCAGCAGTCTACGACAGGGGACAGGTCAGCCCCAGCATTTT.

This clonotype was counted ten times or more. The genes are TRBV7-9 and TRBJ2-7, with D possibly being TRBD1 or TRBD2 (5 bases each). Trimming cost V 7 bases and J 2 bases, with 18 bases left between them. Germline V gene lookup returns CDR1 SEHNR and CDR2 FQNEAQ (reference sequence). CDR3 length: 15 amino acids. CDR3 sequence (DNA): TGTGCCAGCACCGCCTGGGGGAACTTCACCTACGAGCAGTACTTC. It specifies CASTAWGNFTYEQYF.

This clonotype was detected a few times. J is TRBJ2-7 and V is TRBV29-1; D is possibly TRBD1 (6 bases). Germline CDR1 and CDR2: SQVTM and ANQGSEA. This CDR3 has 16 amino acids. Trimming removed 1 base from V and 2 bases from J, with 18 bases in between. CDR3 in DNA: TGCAGCGTTGAAGTAACTAAGACAGGTCTCGCCTACGAGCAGTACTTC. Translated: CSVEVTKTGLAYEQYF.

This clonotype was counted ten times or more. The V gene is TRBV14, the J gene TRBJ2-1; 13 positions match TRBD2. The V and J ends lost 3 bases and 0 bases, in that order; junction bases with no gene match: 23. This CDR3 spans 24 amino acids. Germline assignment: CDR1 SGHDN and CDR2 FVKESK. In DNA, the CDR3 is TGTGCCAGCAGCCATCCCCCCCGCAGGGGGAGACTAGCGGGGGGCTCTTACTCCTACAATGAGCAGTTCTTC. This encodes CASSHPPRRGRLAGGSYSYNEQFF.

This clonotype was counted at least ten times. The genes are TRBV4-2 and TRBJ2-1; D possibly matches TRBD1 or TRBD2 (5 bases each). This CDR3 has 14 amino acids. CDR1 and CDR2 from the germline V gene are LGHNA and YNFKEQ. V was shortened by 2 bases and J by 4 bases, with 9 bases between the two germline ends. The CDR3 sequence is CASSQFREYNEQFF. The CDR3 bases are TGTGCCAGCAGCCAATTCAGGGAGTACAATGAGCAGTTCTTC.

Many counts were recorded for this clonotype. The chain combines TRBV12-3 or TRBV12-4 with TRBJ2-1, with D perhaps matching TRBD1 or TRBD2 (5 bases each). The CDR3 has 13 residues. V was clipped by 5 bases and J by 12 bases, with 17 bases between them. CDR3 sequence: CASSPGTPSSQFF. CDR3 bases: TGTGCCAGCAGTCCCGGGACCCCGTCTTCGCAGTTCTTC.

This clonotype was recorded at least ten times. The DNA for the CDR3 is TGTGCCAGCAGCTTAATCTTAGCACTAGCCCTCTCCTACAATGAGCAGTTCTTC. As protein: CASSLILALALSYNEQFF. J is TRBJ2-1 and V is TRBV11-2; D may be TRBD2 (6 bases). Germline CDR1 reads SGHAT; CDR2 reads FQNNGV. The V and J ends lost 2 bases and 0 bases respectively, with 17 bases between them. The CDR3 covers 18 residues.

This clonotype was observed a handful of times. The CDR3 DNA reads TGCGCCAGCAGCCAAGATCACACTGAAGCTTTCTTT. Protein product: CASSQDHTEAFF. J is TRBJ1-1 and V is TRBV4-3; D is unclear. This CDR3 spans 12 amino acids. In germline, CDR1 is LGHNA, CDR2 YSLEER. V was trimmed by 0 bases and J by 3 bases, leaving 2 bases between them.

Many counts were recorded for this clonotype. The CDR3 coding sequence is TGTGCCAGCAGTGACCGGGGGACAGATACGCAGTATTTT. This codes for CASSDRGTDTQYF. The chain joins TRBV25-1 to TRBJ2-3, with D maybe TRBD2 (6 bases). Germline CDR1 is MGHDK and CDR2 is SYGVNS. The length of the CDR3 is 13 residues. V gave up 3 bases and J gave up 3 bases, with 7 bases separating them. The entire variable domain, with the rest obtained from reference TRBV25-1 and TRBJ2-3, is as follows: EADIYQTPRYLVIGTGKKITLECSQTMGHDKMYWYQQDPGMELHLIHYSYGVNSTEKGDLSSESTVSRIRTEHFPLTLESARPSHTSQYLCASSDRGTDTQYFGPGTRLTVL.

This clonotype was seen many times. The chain recombines TRBV10-3 with TRBJ2-7; 12 bases match TRBD2. V lost 4 bases to trimming and J lost 3 bases; unmatched junction nucleotides: 10. CDR3 size: 17 residues. Germline V lookup: CDR1 ENHRY, CDR2 SYGVKD. CDR3 protein: CAISATSGSRPNYEQYF. The CDR3 nucleotides are TGTGCCATCAGTGCGACTAGCGGGAGCCGCCCGAACTACGAGCAGTACTTC.

About this clonotype itself: The germline gene is not matched at one end of the junction; a read error may be the cause. The CDR3: CASSSYQGFNTGKLFF. CDR3 DNA sequence: TGTGCCAGCAGTTCATATCAGGGCTTCAACACCGGGAAGCTGTTTTTT. The chain has TRBV27 and TRBJ2-2; D is perhaps TRBD1 or TRBD2 (5 bases each). Germline-derived CDR1 and CDR2 are MNHEY and SMNVEV (reference sequence). This CDR3 has 16 amino acids.

This clonotype was observed at least ten times. This chain links TRBV29-1 with TRBJ1-1; no clear D. Germline V gene lookup returns CDR1 SQVTM and CDR2 ANQGSEA. CDR3 length: 12 residues. Written as DNA, the CDR3 is TGCAGTCATATGACCGTGAACACTGAAGCTTTCTTT. As protein: CSHMTVNTEAFF.

This clonotype was recorded at least ten times. This chain links TRBV12-3 or TRBV12-4 with TRBJ2-2; 15 bases align to TRBD2. After removal of 5 bases from V and 5 bases from J, the junction contained 3 bases not matched to a gene. This CDR3 region has 16 residues. DNA for the CDR3: TGTGCCAGCAGTCGGACTAGCGGGGGGGCTACCGGGGAGCTGTTTTTT. This codes for CASSRTSGGATGELFF.

This clonotype was detected ten times or more. V usage is TRBV12-3 or TRBV12-4 and J usage is TRBJ1-2, with 8 positions matching TRBD1. This CDR3 region has 12 residues. V shed 6 bases, J shed 4 bases, and the junction held 1 base outside the gene matches. CDR3 sequence reads: CASSGTGYGYTF. CDR3 DNA sequence: TGTGCCAGCAGCGGGACAGGCTATGGCTACACCTTC.

This clonotype occurred a few times. The chain couples TRBV5-5 to TRBJ2-1; tentative D call: TRBD2 (6 bases). The CDR3 totals 12 residues. Germline V gene lookup returns CDR1 SGHKS and CDR2 YYEKEE (reference sequence). The V gene lost 6 bases and the J gene lost 11 bases, with 15 bases spanning the gap. The CDR3 reads CASIDSGTQQFF. CDR3 DNA sequence: TGTGCCAGCATCGATAGCGGAACCCAGCAGTTCTTC.

At least ten counts were recorded for this clonotype. This chain links TRBV21-1 with TRBJ2-5. TRBV21-1 is noted as a pseudogene. The CDR3 is 15 residues long. The CDR3 region has the DNA TGTGCCAGCAGCAAAGTTATCCGAGAGCAAGAGACCCAGTACTTC. Its protein is CASSKVIREQETQYF.

This clonotype was seen many times. The chain is built from TRBV20-1 and TRBJ2-3; D is uncertain. Trimming pared 3 bases from V and 4 bases from J, leaving 23 bases between. Germline V CDR1 and CDR2: DFQATT, SNEGSKA (reference sequence). This CDR3 has 17 residues. The CDR3 DNA reads as TGCAGTGCTAGGCCCTTTGACGGGCTCGGGCAAGCAGATACGCAGTATTTT. It encodes CSARPFDGLGQADTQYF.

This clonotype was seen ten or more times. V gene TRBV5-1 combines with J gene TRBJ2-1; 8 bases match TRBD2. Trimming at V came to 3 bases and at J to 2 bases, leaving 10 bases not matched to a gene. The CDR3 length is 17 residues. Germline CDR1 is SGHRS and CDR2 is YFSETQ. CDR3 in amino acids: CASSWGSSSGPYNEQFF. The CDR3 DNA reads TGCGCCAGCAGCTGGGGAAGCTCTAGCGGGCCCTACAATGAGCAGTTCTTC.

This clonotype was counted many times. This rearrangement joins TRBV12-3 or TRBV12-4 to TRBJ2-7; D not certain. The ends were cut back, 3 bases at V and 2 bases at J, with 8 bases in the middle. This CDR3 is 13 amino acids long. The chain's CDR3 is CASSFGGPYEQYF. Here the CDR3 DNA reads TGTGCCAGCAGTTTCGGCGGTCCCTACGAGCAGTACTTC.

This clonotype was detected only a few times. The chain is built from TRBV4-3 and TRBJ2-7; D perhaps matches TRBD1 (5 bases). This CDR3 is 15 amino acids long. Looked up from germline, CDR1 is LGHNA and CDR2 is YSLEER. V lost 0 bases, J lost 7 bases, and 16 bases lay in between. CDR3 DNA sequence: TGCGCCAGCAGCCAAGACAGGGCTCTGGTCTGGGAGCAGTACTTC. Protein sequence: CASSQDRALVWEQYF.

This clonotype was recorded many times. This chain uses TRBV7-2 with TRBJ2-7, with 12 bases matching TRBD2. The CDR3 has 15 residues. The germline V gene has CDR1 SGHTA and CDR2 FQGNSA. The J segment lost 3 bases and the V segment lost 2 bases, leaving 2 bases of the junction unmatched. CDR3: CASSLTSGRHYEQYF. The CDR3 DNA follows: TGTGCCAGCAGCTTAACTAGCGGGAGGCACTACGAGCAGTACTTC.

The rearrangement uses TRBV28 and TRBJ2-7; no firm D call. Germline V CDR1 and CDR2: MDHEN, SYDVKM. V was shortened by 6 bases and J by 5 bases, with 20 bases between the two germline ends. This CDR3 has 15 amino acids. The CDR3 reads CASRPRHPQLHEQYF. In nucleotides, the CDR3 is TGTGCCAGCAGACCTCGACACCCCCAACTCCACGAGCAGTACTTC.

V gene TRBV12-3 or TRBV12-4 combines with J gene TRBJ2-7; D uncertain. The germline V and J ends were trimmed by 3 bases and 4 bases, with 7 bases remaining between them. The CDR3 is 12 residues long. In nucleotides, the CDR3 is TGTGCCAGCAGTTTTATGGGATACGAGCAGTACTTC. The encoded protein is CASSFMGYEQYF.

This clonotype was counted ten times or more. This chain joins TRBV21-1 and TRBJ1-4. TRBV21-1 has pseudogene status. CDR3 length: 15 residues. The CDR3 nucleotides read TGTGCCAGCAGCATGGGCCCTGCAACTAATGAAAAACTGTTTTTT. Translating gives CASSMGPATNEKLFF.

This clonotype has ten or more counts. The rearrangement uses TRBV7-8 and TRBJ2-5; D may be TRBD1 or TRBD2 (6 bases each). In germline, CDR1 is SGHVS, CDR2 FQNEAQ. The CDR3 is made up of 15 amino acids. V lost 1 base and J 3 bases, leaving 12 bases between the germline ends. The CDR3 nucleotides are TGTGCCAGCAGCTTAGGGGCGGGACACGAAGAGACCCAGTACTTC. Translated: CASSLGAGHEETQYF. Variable domain in full (rest from reference TRBV7-8 and TRBJ2-5): GAGVSQSPRYKVAKRGQDVALRCDPISGHVSLFWYQQALGQGPEFLTYFQNEAQLDKSGLPSDRFFAERPEGSVSTLKIQRTQQEDSAVYLCASSLGAGHEETQYFGPGTRLLVL.

The chain is built from TRBV28 and TRBJ2-7, with 10 bases that match TRBD2. CDR1 MDHEN and CDR2 SYDVKM come from the germline V gene. This CDR3 spans 15 amino acids. J lost 4 bases, V lost 2 bases, and 5 bases had no gene match. The CDR3, as DNA: TGTGCCAGCAGTTTACCGGGACTAGCGAGATACGAGCAGTACTTC. Its protein is CASSLPGLARYEQYF.

Many counts were recorded for this clonotype. This chain uses TRBV11-2 with TRBJ2-3, with 9 positions matching TRBD1. Unmatched junction bases numbered 4, after V lost 5 bases and J lost 4 bases. CDR1 and CDR2 from the germline V gene are SGHAT and FQNNGV. This CDR3 contains 14 residues. The CDR3 region is CASSLGTGPDTQYF. The CDR3 nucleotides are TGTGCCAGCAGCCTTGGGACAGGGCCAGATACGCAGTATTTT.

This clonotype was observed many times. V usage is TRBV7-9 and J usage is TRBJ2-3; TRBD1 is a possible D gene (6 bases). Deletions cut 2 bases from V and 0 bases from J, with 15 bases between. Looked up from germline, CDR1 is SEHNR and CDR2 is FQNEAQ (reference sequence). The CDR3 runs 17 residues. As DNA, the CDR3 is TGTGCCAGCAGCTTATCCGGGACACCTTTTAGCACAGATACGCAGTATTTT. It specifies CASSLSGTPFSTDTQYF.

This clonotype was seen many times. The chain employs TRBV20-1 and TRBJ1-5; D may be TRBD1 (6 bases). This CDR3 comprises 18 residues. Germline lookup yields CDR1 DFQATT and CDR2 SNEGSKA (reference sequence). V was pared by 3 bases and J by 6 bases, with 27 bases between. The CDR3 sequence: CSASHALPSGAEGQPQHF. Written as DNA, the CDR3 is TGCAGTGCTAGTCATGCGTTACCGTCAGGGGCGGAAGGTCAGCCCCAGCATTTT.